These 3 T cell receptor beta chains came from one sample sequenced in a study of post-analysis software for immune sequencing data (dated by TCRdb to between 2015 and 2017). General study outcomes and caveats: Patients showed significantly higher frequencies than controls for a handful of TRBV segments, among them TRBV5-6, TRBV5-1 and TRBV20-1.

The library relied on PCR. Sequencing instrument: Illumina HiSeq 2500. To reduce PCR and sequencing biases, unique molecular identifiers were incorporated into the TCR beta cDNA libraries. TCRdb reran the public reads through fastp at Q25 and MiXCR, keeping productive beta chains. Duplicate CDR3 protein sequences are folded into a single record with the most common DNA and genes. This sample holds some 700,000 distinct CDR3 sequences; roughly three fifths were observed only once. Clones ranked in the top ten supply roughly 10% of the sample. These receptors lack a known antigen. Sequenced: blood. All receptors come from a girl aged 2 to 9 with multiple sclerosis.

The CDR3 DNA follows: TGTGCCAGCCGCCGAGGGGTTGCAACAGATACGCAGTATTTT. This codes for CASRRGVATDTQYF. The V gene is TRBV12-3 or TRBV12-4, the J gene TRBJ2-3; D assignment may be TRBD1 or TRBD2 (5 bases each). V was cut by 8 bases and J by 3 bases, with 15 bases left in between. The CDR3 has 14 residues.

The rearrangement joins TRBV12-3 or TRBV12-4 to TRBJ1-5, with D uncertain. The CDR3 length is 16 residues. The ends were cut back, 5 bases at V and 4 bases at J, with 18 bases in the middle. CDR3 in DNA: TGTGCCAGCAGTCCCGGGGTCGGATCATCGAATCAGCCCCAGCATTTT. Its protein product is CASSPGVGSSNQPQHF.

Comments on this clonotype: At one boundary the junction diverges from the germline segment, which might be a read error. This rearrangement joins TRBV12-3 or TRBV12-4 to TRBJ2-1; 15 bases agree with TRBD2. The length of the CDR3 is 17 residues. In DNA, the CDR3 is TGTGCCGGCAGTTGGGGACTAGCGGGGGGCGCCTCCAATGAGCAGTTCTTC. The encoded protein is CAGSWGLAGGASNEQFF.